The clone carrying this T cell receptor (beta chain) occurred many times. This specimen comes from a study of CD4 and CD8 cells across lung adenocarcinoma regions. J lost 5 bases, V lost 0 bases, and 15 bases had no gene match. Germline V gene lookup returns CDR1 SGHDN and CDR2 FVKESK. The CDR3 runs to 19 residues. Localized lung adenocarcinoma, a non-small cell lung cancer, affected the donors. TCRdb processed the PCR reads anew with MiXCR; each CDR3 protein has one entry. The sample holds some 10,000 distinct CDR3 sequences, 40% to 55% seen once. The source material was CD8+ T cells from the margin of a lung tumor. This sequence originates from a male donor with lung adenocarcinoma. The CD4 and CD8 labels of this study may be unreliable. The chain joins TRBV14 to TRBJ2-5; 10 nucleotides match TRBD2. The CDR3 reads CASSQDYPSSGGAGETQYF. The CDR3 DNA follows: TGTGCCAGCAGCCAAGATTACCCTTCCAGCGGGGGGGCCGGGGAGACCCAGTACTTC.